This T cell receptor (beta chain) was recovered during a study of blood T cell repertoires in COVID-19. Study-wide context: From the United States, Italy and Spain came samples of acute and convalescent COVID-19. PBMCs, B-cell-depleted T cells, or T cells were the source of the cDNA or gDNA that made up the material.

Authors' analysis steps: Reference gene primer amplification yielded estimated nucleated cell counts. Produced via immunoSEQ multiplex PCR; TCRdb's table is partial and in-frame only. V, J and clone size are those of that table, while D and trimming were read from the DNA. The sample has roughly 68,000 clones; around four fifths are singletons. CDR3 length equals 14 residues. V lost 3 bases, J lost 1 base, and 10 bases lay in between. Germline-derived CDR1 and CDR2 are SGHRS and YFSETQ. The V gene is TRBV5-1, the J gene TRBJ1-1, with D perhaps TRBD1 (5 bases). The source material was peripheral blood. This clonotype originated in a woman in her 50s with acute or convalescent COVID-19. In DNA, the CDR3 is TGCGCCAGCAGCTCGAATCAGGGGAACACTGAAGCTTTCTTT. As protein: CASSSNQGNTEAFF.